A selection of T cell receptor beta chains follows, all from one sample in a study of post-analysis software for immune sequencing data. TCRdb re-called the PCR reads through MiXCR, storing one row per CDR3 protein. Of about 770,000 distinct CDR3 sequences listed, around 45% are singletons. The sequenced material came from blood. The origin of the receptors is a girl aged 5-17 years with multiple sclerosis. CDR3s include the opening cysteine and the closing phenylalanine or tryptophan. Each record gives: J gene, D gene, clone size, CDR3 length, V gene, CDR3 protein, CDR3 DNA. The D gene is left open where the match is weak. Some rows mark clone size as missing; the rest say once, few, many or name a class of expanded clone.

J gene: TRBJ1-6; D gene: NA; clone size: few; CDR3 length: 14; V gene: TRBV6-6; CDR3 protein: CASDWGSYNSPLHF; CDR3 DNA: TGTGCCAGCGATTGGGGCTCCTATAATTCACCCCTCCACTTT
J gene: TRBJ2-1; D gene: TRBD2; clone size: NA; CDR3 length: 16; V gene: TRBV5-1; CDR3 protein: CASSLGVASGTNEQFF; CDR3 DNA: TGCGCCAGCAGCTTGGGGGTGGCTAGCGGGACAAATGAGCAGTTCTTC
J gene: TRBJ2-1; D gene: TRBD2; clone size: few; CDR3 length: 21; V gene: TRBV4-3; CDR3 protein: CASSQVGQVIPGLPYYNEQFF; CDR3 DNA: TGCGCCAGCAGCCAAGTAGGCCAGGTTATACCGGGACTACCTTACTACAATGAGCAGTTCTTC
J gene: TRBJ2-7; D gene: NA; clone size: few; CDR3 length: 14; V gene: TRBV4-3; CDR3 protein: CASSPGRGTYEQYF; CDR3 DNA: TGTGCCAGCAGTCCCGGACGGGGGACCTACGAGCAGTACTTC
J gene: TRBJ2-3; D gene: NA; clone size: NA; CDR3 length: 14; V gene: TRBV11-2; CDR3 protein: CASSLDHGVRQTYF; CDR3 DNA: TGTGCCAGCAGCTTAGATCATGGGGTGCGACAGACGTATTTT
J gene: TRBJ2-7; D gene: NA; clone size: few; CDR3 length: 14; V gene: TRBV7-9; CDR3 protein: CASSPRDRLYEQYF; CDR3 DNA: TGTGCCAGCAGCCCGCGGGACAGATTATACGAGCAGTACTTC
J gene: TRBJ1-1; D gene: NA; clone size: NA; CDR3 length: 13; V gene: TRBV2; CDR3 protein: CASAQRGLTEAFF; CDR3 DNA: TGTGCCAGCGCTCAGAGAGGGCTCACTGAAGCTTTCTTT
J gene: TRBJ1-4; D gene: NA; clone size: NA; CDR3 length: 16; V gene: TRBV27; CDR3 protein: CASSFRGPATNEKLFF; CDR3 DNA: TGTGCCAGCAGTTTCAGGGGCCCGGCAACTAATGAAAAACTGTTTTTT
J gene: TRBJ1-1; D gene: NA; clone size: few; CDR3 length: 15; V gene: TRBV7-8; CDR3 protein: CASSSTWTVNTEAFF; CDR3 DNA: TGTGCCAGCAGCTCCACCTGGACTGTGAACACTGAAGCTTTCTTT
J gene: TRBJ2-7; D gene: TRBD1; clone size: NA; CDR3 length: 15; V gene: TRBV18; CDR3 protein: CASSLGQQGYHEQYF; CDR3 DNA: TGTGCCAGCTCACTGGGACAGCAGGGTTACCACGAGCAGTACTTC
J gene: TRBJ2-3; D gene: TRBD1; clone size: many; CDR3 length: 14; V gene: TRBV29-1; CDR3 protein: CSVEDWGQQVRQYF; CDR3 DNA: TGCAGCGTTGAAGATTGGGGACAGCAGGTGAGGCAGTATTTT
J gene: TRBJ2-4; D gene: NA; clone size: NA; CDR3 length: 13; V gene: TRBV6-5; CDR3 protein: CASSRVGGVIQYF; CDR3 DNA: TGTGCCAGCAGCCGCGTGGGGGGAGTGATTCAGTACTTC
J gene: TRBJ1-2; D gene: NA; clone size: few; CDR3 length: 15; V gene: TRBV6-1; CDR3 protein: CASSEFGGKSYGYTF; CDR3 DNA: TGTGCCAGCAGTGAATTTGGGGGAAAGAGCTATGGCTACACCTTC
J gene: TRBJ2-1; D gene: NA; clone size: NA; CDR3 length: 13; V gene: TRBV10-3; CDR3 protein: CAISEAGAGEQFF; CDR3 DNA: TGTGCCATCAGTGAGGCGGGGGCGGGTGAGCAGTTCTTC
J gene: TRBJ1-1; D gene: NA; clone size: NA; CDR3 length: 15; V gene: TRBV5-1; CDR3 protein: CASSLGPNGNTEAFF; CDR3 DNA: TGCGCCAGCAGCTTGGGTCCCAATGGGAACACTGAAGCTTTCTTT
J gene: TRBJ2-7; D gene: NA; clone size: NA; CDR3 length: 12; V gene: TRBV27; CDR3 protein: CASSPVGRLPYF; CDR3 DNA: TGTGCCAGCAGTCCAGTAGGCCGGCTTCCGTACTTC
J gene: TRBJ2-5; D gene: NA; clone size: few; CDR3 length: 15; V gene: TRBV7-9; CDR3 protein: CASRTNDRFGETQYF; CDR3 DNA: TGTGCCAGCAGGACGAACGACAGGTTTGGAGAGACCCAGTACTTC
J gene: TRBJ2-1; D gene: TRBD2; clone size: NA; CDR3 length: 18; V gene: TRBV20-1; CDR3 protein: CSALTWGQSGLANNEQFF; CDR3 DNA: TGCAGTGCTCTCACCTGGGGGCAATCGGGACTAGCGAACAATGAGCAGTTCTTC